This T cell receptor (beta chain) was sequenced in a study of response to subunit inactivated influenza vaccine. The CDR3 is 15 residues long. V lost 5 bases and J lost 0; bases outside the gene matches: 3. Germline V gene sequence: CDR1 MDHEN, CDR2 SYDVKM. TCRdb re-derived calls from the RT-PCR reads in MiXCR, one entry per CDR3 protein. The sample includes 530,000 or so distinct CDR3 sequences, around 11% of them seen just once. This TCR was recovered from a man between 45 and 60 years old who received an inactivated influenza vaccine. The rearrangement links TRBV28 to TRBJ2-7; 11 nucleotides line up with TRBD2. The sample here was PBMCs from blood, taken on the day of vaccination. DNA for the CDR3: TGTGCCAGCAGTGTTACTAGCGGGAGCTCCTACGAGCAGTACTTC. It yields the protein CASSVTSGSSYEQYF. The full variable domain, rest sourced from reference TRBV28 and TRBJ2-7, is DVKVTQSSRYLVKRTGEKVFLECVQDMDHENMFWYRQDPGLGLRLIYFSYDVKMKEKGDIPEGYSVSREKKERFSLILESASTNQTSMYLCASSVTSGSSYEQYFGPGTRLTVT.